The 21 T cell receptor beta chains in this list originate from one sample, sequenced in a study of early T cells in non-severe SARS-CoV-2 infection. TCRdb reanalysed the 5' RACE reads using MiXCR and keeps one entry per CDR3 protein. The table lists roughly 61,000 distinct CDR3 sequences, 10% to 13% of them singletons. Sequenced: whole blood. Receptors were obtained from an adult who was a healthcare worker with PCR-confirmed SARS-CoV-2 infection or an uninfected control (not recorded which).

This clonotype occurred once. The gene calls are TRBV7-2 and TRBJ1-2; TRBD1 matches at 7 bases. V was clipped by 4 bases and J by 7 bases; unmatched bases: 12. The CDR3 sequence is 15 residues long. CDR1 is SGHTA and CDR2 is FQGNSA in the germline V gene. The CDR3 DNA sequence: TGTGCCAGCAGCTCCGCCGACAGGGCTGTACGTGGCTACACCTTC. Amino acids: CASSSADRAVRGYTF. The full variable domain, in which reference TRBV7-2 and TRBJ1-2 provide the parts outside the CDR3, is GAGVSQSPSNKVTEKGKDVELRCDPISGHTALYWYRQSLGQGLEFLIYFQGNSAPDKSGLPSDRFSAERTGGSVSTLTIQRTQQEDSAVYLCASSSADRAVRGYTFGSGTRLTVV.

This clonotype was counted at least ten times. V is TRBV6-2 or TRBV6-3 and J is TRBJ2-7; TRBD1 aligns across 7 bases. The CDR3 sequence is 13 residues long. J gave up 2 bases and V 2 bases, and 0 bases lay outside the gene matches. Germline CDR1 is MNHEY and CDR2 is SVGEGT. The CDR3 region has the DNA TGTGCCAGCAGTTACAGGGGGCCCTACGAGCAGTACTTC. Residues: CASSYRGPYEQYF.

V and J are TRBV20-1 and TRBJ2-3; possibly TRBD1 for D (7 bases). The germline CDR1 and CDR2 sequences are DFQATT and SNEGSKA (reference sequence). The CDR3 contains 16 residues. V was clipped by 6 bases and J by 0 bases, with 19 bases between them. CDR3 nucleotides: TGCAGTGCCTTCCGGCCAGGGGGGCGGAGCACAGATACGCAGTATTTT. Protein: CSAFRPGGRSTDTQYF.

This clonotype showed up many times. The rearrangement links TRBV7-6 to TRBJ2-5, with D unclear. The CDR3 contains 15 residues. Germline V gene sequence: CDR1 SGHVS, CDR2 FNYEAQ. With 3 bases removed from V and 1 base from J, the gap between germline ends came to 12 bases. CDR3 region: CASSFSAGSQETQYF. The CDR3 coding sequence is TGTGCCAGCAGCTTCTCGGCAGGCTCCCAAGAGACCCAGTACTTC.

This clonotype was seen only a few times. The chain uses TRBV7-2 and TRBJ1-6, with a possible D match to TRBD1 (6 bases). This CDR3 has 16 amino acids. V shed 1 base and J shed 6 bases, with 13 bases lying between them. The germline CDR1 and CDR2 sequences are SGHTA and FQGNSA. CDR3 region: CASSLETGAANSPLHF. The CDR3 DNA reads as TGTGCCAGCAGCTTAGAGACGGGGGCTGCTAATTCACCCCTCCACTTT.

This clonotype was seen at least ten times. V is TRBV6-6 and J is TRBJ1-4; D remains unclear. CDR3 length: 12 amino acids. Germline V gene lookup returns CDR1 MNHNY and CDR2 SVGAGI (reference sequence). V shed 8 bases and J shed 5 bases, with 9 bases lying between them. The CDR3 DNA reads TGTGCCAGCGGAGCCCTCAATGAAAAACTGTTTTTT. Translated, it gives CASGALNEKLFF.

The chain employs TRBV28 and TRBJ1-1; no clear D gene. The V end lost 7 bases, the J end lost 5 bases, and 17 bases lay between the germline ends. The germline CDR1 and CDR2 sequences are MDHEN and SYDVKM. The CDR3 consists of 14 residues. The CDR3 sequence is CASTLNRPETEAFF. In nucleotides, the CDR3 is TGTGCCAGCACCCTAAACCGCCCAGAGACTGAAGCTTTCTTT.

This sequence joins TRBV29-1 and TRBJ2-2, with a weak D call TRBD2 (6 bases). CDR3 length: 13 amino acids. V shed 4 bases and J shed 6 bases, with 12 bases lying between them. CDR1 SQVTM and CDR2 ANQGSEA come from the germline V gene. The CDR3 region has the DNA TGCAGCGTTGTAGGGAGGAAGGCCGGGGAGCTGTTTTTT. Protein product: CSVVGRKAGELFF.

This clonotype was observed many times. The chain recombines TRBV7-9 with TRBJ1-5, with D maybe TRBD1 (5 bases). Germline CDR1 SEHNR, CDR2 FQNEAQ (reference sequence). V dropped 4 bases and J dropped 2 bases, with 9 bases sitting between them. The CDR3 contains 14 residues. The CDR3 nucleotides read TGTGCCAGCAGCTCAGGGCCGGGCAATCAGCCCCAGCATTTT. Translation gives CASSSGPGNQPQHF.

This clonotype has a count of ten or more. The chain joins TRBV7-9 to TRBJ1-6; TRBD1 aligns across 7 bases. This CDR3 has 16 residues. Germline CDR1 SEHNR, CDR2 FQNEAQ (reference sequence). The V gene end was trimmed by 5 bases and the J gene end by 9 bases; junction bases not matched to a gene: 13. CDR3 loop: CASSPEVLRGLSPLHF. In DNA form, the CDR3 reads TGTGCCAGCAGCCCCGAGGTCCTGAGGGGGCTTTCACCCCTCCACTTT.

The sample holds many counts of this clonotype. V gene TRBV7-2 combines with J gene TRBJ2-3; the D is unclear. Germline CDR1 is SGHTA and CDR2 is FQGNSA. This CDR3 has 14 amino acids. The V gene lost 1 base and the J gene lost 3 bases, with 8 bases spanning the gap. The CDR3 DNA follows: TGTGCCAGCAGCTTAGAGATGGTTACAGATACGCAGTATTTT. This translates into CASSLEMVTDTQYF.

This clonotype was found many times. The CDR3 loop reads CASSAASGTDTQYF. In DNA, the CDR3 is TGCGCCAGCAGCGCCGCCTCCGGGACAGATACGCAGTATTTT. The genes are TRBV5-1 and TRBJ2-3; the D is unclear. V was shortened by 4 bases and J by 3 bases, with 12 bases between the two germline ends. This CDR3 contains 14 residues. Germline lookup yields CDR1 SGHRS and CDR2 YFSETQ.

This clonotype was seen only a few times. The CDR3 reads CASSRTVLSYEQYF. CDR3 bases: TGTGCCAGCAGCAGGACAGTTCTCTCCTACGAGCAGTACTTC. The chain recombines TRBV12-3 or TRBV12-4 with TRBJ2-7; a weak D match, TRBD1 (6 bases). Trimming shortened V by 6 bases and J by 0 bases, and 12 bases separated the two germline ends. CDR3 length equals 14 residues.

This clonotype appeared many times. V gene TRBV6-1 combines with J gene TRBJ2-5; tentatively, D is TRBD2 (6 bases). CDR1 and CDR2 (germline): MNHNS, SASEGT. The CDR3 is 15 amino acids. With 1 base removed from V and 1 base from J, the gap between germline ends came to 10 bases. CDR3 loop: CASSEVIGGQETQYF. DNA of the CDR3: TGTGCCAGCAGTGAAGTGATCGGGGGCCAAGAGACCCAGTACTTC.

This clonotype was detected many times. The V call is TRBV30, the J call TRBJ1-2; D is unresolved. Germline assignment: CDR1 GTSNPN and CDR2 SVGIG (reference sequence). This CDR3 contains 14 residues. V was cut by 1 base and J by 8 bases, with 17 bases left in between. CDR3: CAWSGPPPVWGYTF. The CDR3 bases are TGTGCCTGGAGTGGACCCCCTCCGGTATGGGGCTACACCTTC. Based on the CDR3 plus reference TRBV30 and TRBJ1-2, the full variable domain is SQTIHQWPATLVQPVGSPLSLECTVEGTSNPNLYWYRQAAGRGLQLLFYSVGIGQISSEVPQNLSASRPQDRQFILSSKKLLLSDSGFYLCAWSGPPPVWGYTFGSGTRLTVV.

In this sample, this clonotype turned up many times. The V and J genes are TRBV20-1 and TRBJ2-5, with D possibly being TRBD2 (5 bases). Germline CDR1 reads DFQATT; CDR2 reads SNEGSKA (reference sequence). The CDR3 is 12 residues long. With 4 bases removed from V and 6 bases from J, the gap between germline ends came to 12 bases. CDR3 region: CSATSSMKTQYF. Here the CDR3 DNA reads TGCAGTGCTACTTCTAGCATGAAGACCCAGTACTTC.

The V gene is TRBV7-9, the J gene TRBJ1-1; unclear D gene. The CDR3 covers 12 residues. CDR1 SEHNR and CDR2 FQNEAQ come from the germline V gene (reference sequence). V lost 5 bases to trimming and J lost 11 bases, with 15 bases between them. In DNA, the CDR3 is TGTGCCAGCAGCCGTCCCGGCACGGGGGCTTTCTTT. It codes for CASSRPGTGAFF.

This chain uses TRBV27 with TRBJ2-1, with 10 bases identical to TRBD1. Germline V lookup: CDR1 MNHEY, CDR2 SMNVEV (reference sequence). J was trimmed by 8 bases and V by 4 bases; bases with no gene match: 17. This CDR3 contains 18 residues. The CDR3 loop is CASSSAGTGVPSGYEQFF. The CDR3 nucleotides are TGTGCCAGCAGTTCAGCCGGGACAGGGGTTCCGAGCGGTTATGAGCAGTTCTTC.

For this clonotype: The junction does not match germline at one end; this may be a read error. This rearrangement joins TRBV7-9 to TRBJ2-1, with TRBD2 matching over 10 bases. CDR3 length: 12 residues. Germline V CDR1 and CDR2: SEHNR, FQNEAQ (reference sequence). The CDR3: CASSIWTSGLLF. The CDR3 DNA reads as TGTGCCAGCAGCATATGGACTAGCGGTTTACTCTTC.

This clonotype was picked up many times. The chain joins TRBV13 to TRBJ2-1; D ambiguous. V was shortened by 6 bases and J by 4 bases, with 13 bases between the two germline ends. The CDR3 has 14 amino acids. CDR1 is PRHDT, CDR2 FYEKMQ, per germline (reference sequence). CDR3 DNA sequence: TGTGCCAGCAGACGTGCGTGGCAATACAATGAGCAGTTCTTC. It encodes CASRRAWQYNEQFF.

This clonotype occurred a few times. This chain joins TRBV4-3 and TRBJ2-2; 8 bases align to TRBD1. Unmatched junction bases numbered 11, after V lost 4 bases and J lost 10 bases. The CDR3 consists of 15 residues. CDR1 and CDR2 (germline): LGHNA, YSLEER. CDR3 region: CASSPRTGLNAELFF. The CDR3 DNA is TGCGCCAGCAGCCCAAGGACAGGGTTAAATGCGGAGCTGTTTTTT.